Sequencing of this TCR beta chain was carried out in a study of response to subunit inactivated influenza vaccine. This clonotype was detected only a few times. TCRdb called the RT-PCR reads again in MiXCR, with one record for every CDR3 protein. The table has around 580,000 distinct CDR3 sequences, around 11% seen once. Material: PBMCs from blood, obtained on the day of vaccination. This TCR was recovered from a man aged 50 to 59 who received an inactivated influenza vaccine.

CDR3 DNA sequence: TGCAGTGCTAGCGGGCAGGGGGCAGCTAATGAAAAACTGTTTTTT. Translating gives CSASGQGAANEKLFF. The V and J genes are TRBV20-1 and TRBJ1-4; TRBD1 aligns across 8 bases. Germline-derived CDR1 and CDR2 are DFQATT and SNEGSKA (reference sequence). The CDR3 runs to 15 residues. The V gene end was trimmed by 3 bases and the J gene end by 3 bases; junction bases not matched to a gene: 6.